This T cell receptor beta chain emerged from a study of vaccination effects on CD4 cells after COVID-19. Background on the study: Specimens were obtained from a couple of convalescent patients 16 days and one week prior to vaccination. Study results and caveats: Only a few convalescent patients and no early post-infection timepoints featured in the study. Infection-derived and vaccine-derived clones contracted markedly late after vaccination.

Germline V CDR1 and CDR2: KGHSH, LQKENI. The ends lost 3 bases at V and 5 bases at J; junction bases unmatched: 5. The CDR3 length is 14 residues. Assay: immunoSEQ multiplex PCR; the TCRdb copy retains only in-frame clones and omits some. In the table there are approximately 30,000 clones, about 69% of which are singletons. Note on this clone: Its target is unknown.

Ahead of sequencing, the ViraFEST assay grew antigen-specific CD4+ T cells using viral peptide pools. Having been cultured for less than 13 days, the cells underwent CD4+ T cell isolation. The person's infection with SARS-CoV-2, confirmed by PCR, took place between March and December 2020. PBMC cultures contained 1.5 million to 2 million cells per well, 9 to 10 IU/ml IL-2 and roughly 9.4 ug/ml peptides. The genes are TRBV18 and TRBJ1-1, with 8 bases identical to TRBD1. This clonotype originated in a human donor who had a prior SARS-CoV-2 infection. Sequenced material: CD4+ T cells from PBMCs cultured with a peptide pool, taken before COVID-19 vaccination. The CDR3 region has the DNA TGTGCCAGCTCACCCGGACAGGGAAGTACTGAAGCTTTCTTT. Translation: CASSPGQGSTEAFF. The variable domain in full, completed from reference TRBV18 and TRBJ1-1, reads NAGVMQNPRHLVRRRGQEARLRCSPMKGHSHVYWYRQLPEEGLKFMVYLQKENIIDESGMPKERFSAEFPKEGPSILRIQQVVRGDSAAYFCASSPGQGSTEAFFGQGTRLTVV.